Below, one TCR beta chain is given with its context. Sample barcodes and UMIs were carried by the TCR alpha and TCR beta cDNA libraries that 5'RACE generated with constant-segment primers. TCRdb itself ran the 5' RACE reads through MiXCR, one entry per CDR3 protein. The sample shows about 350,000 distinct CDR3 sequences, roughly an eighth of them seen only once. These data are taken from a study of T-cell memory formation after mild COVID-19. V lost 8 bases to trimming and J lost 7 bases, with 18 bases between them. The CDR3 extends over 15 amino acids. Germline CDR1 SNHLY, CDR2 FYNNEI. The sample comprised PBMCs or a T cell subset sorted from them (not recorded which). The chain carries TRBV2 and TRBJ1-6, with no clear D. This receptor was identified in a man between 18 and 35 years old who had mild COVID-19 (a few samples of this study predate the infection). Cell type and time point are not known. DNA of the CDR3: TGTGCCAGCTGCTTTAACGGGCACGACAATTCACCCCTCCACTTT. Residues: CASCFNGHDNSPLHF.